Each of the 9 T cell receptor beta chains below was sequenced from the same sample in a study of breast tumors, draining lymph nodes, adjacent tissues. TCRdb re-called the multiplex PCR reads with MiXCR, one entry per CDR3 protein. The sample contains 200,000 or so distinct CDR3 sequences, approximately 33% of which appear only once. The lymph nodes were axillary draining lymph nodes from breast cancer patients. The sample was axillary lymph node tissue. Source of these receptors: a female donor with breast cancer. Some clones in this sample may be carry-over from other donors' samples.

This clonotype was seen only once. The V and J genes are TRBV20-1 and TRBJ1-4; 12 nucleotides match TRBD1. The length of the CDR3 is 13 residues. Per germline, CDR1 DFQATT and CDR2 SNEGSKA (reference sequence). The CDR3: CSGTGGLNEKLFF. DNA of the CDR3: TGCAGCGGGACAGGGGGCCTTAATGAAAAACTGTTTTTT.

The sample holds many counts of this clonotype. This sequence joins TRBV3-2 and TRBJ2-2. TRBV3-2 is noted as a pseudogene. The CDR3 is 16 residues long. The DNA of the CDR3 is TGTGCCAGCAGCCAAGGAGGTGAGGCGGTCACCGGGGAGCTGTTTTTT. It yields the protein CASSQGGEAVTGELFF.

A word on this clonotype: Relative to the germline gene, one junction end is altered; a read error may explain this. The chain couples TRBV28 to TRBJ1-3; D possibly corresponds to TRBD1 (6 bases). Germline CDR1 MDHEN, CDR2 SYDVKM. The CDR3 totals 15 residues. The CDR3 spells CASSLGTSSGNTTYF. CDR3 DNA sequence: TGTGCCAGCAGCCTGGGGACATCCTCTGGAAACACCACATATTTT.

This clonotype was recorded many times. The CDR3 bases are TGCAGTGCTACGACCTACGAGCAGTACTTC. This gives the protein CSATTYEQYF. The chain joins TRBV20-1 to TRBJ2-7; D gene uncertain. Trimming took 4 bases from V and 2 from J, leaving 3 bases between them. This CDR3 has 10 residues. The V gene's germline CDR1 is DFQATT and CDR2 SNEGSKA (reference sequence).

This clonotype has just a few counts. The CDR3 here is CSARRTGGNPFF. The CDR3 DNA reads as TGCAGTGCTAGACGTACAGGGGGTAACCCTTTCTTT. The chain joins TRBV20-1 to TRBJ1-1; 8 nucleotides align to TRBD1. This CDR3 region has 12 residues. The trim removed 2 bases at V and 12 bases at J, leaving 8 bases unmatched. CDR1 and CDR2 from the germline V gene are DFQATT and SNEGSKA (reference sequence).

This clonotype was observed many times. As DNA, the CDR3 is TGCGCCAGCAGGCGCGACCCAGGGTCAGGAGGGAAACTGTTTTTT. Protein sequence: CASRRDPGSGGKLFF. V is TRBV5-1 and J is TRBJ1-4; the D gene is possibly TRBD1 (5 bases). Per germline, CDR1 SGHRS and CDR2 YFSETQ. Trimming removed 5 bases at V and 11 bases at J, with 22 bases between. This CDR3 contains 15 residues.

The rearrangement links TRBV5-4 to TRBJ1-2; 9 nucleotides align to TRBD1. Germline V gives CDR1 SGHNT, CDR2 YYREEE (reference sequence). The CDR3 consists of 15 residues. The CDR3 region has the DNA TGTGCTAGAGATCTAGGGGACAGGGCTTCAGATGGCTACACCTTC. Translating it yields CARDLGDRASDGYTF.

Regarding this clonotype: This clone may be a read error of a much larger clone one base away. The CDR3 loop is CASSYSTGGEKLVF. CDR3 coding DNA: TGTGCCAGCAGTTACTCGACAGGGGGGGAAAAACTGGTTTTT. The chain combines TRBV6-5 with TRBJ1-4, with 9 bases identical to TRBD1. The CDR3 loop spans 14 amino acids. The germline V gene has CDR1 MNHEY and CDR2 SVGAGI.

This clonotype has a count of ten or more. The chain combines TRBV20-1 with TRBJ2-1; 7 positions match TRBD1. Germline loops: CDR1 DFQATT, CDR2 SNEGSKA (reference sequence). There are 16 residues in the CDR3. V was clipped by 5 bases and J by 4 bases; unmatched bases: 14. In nucleotides, the CDR3 is TGCAGTGCTTTGACAAACAGGGGTGTGAAATACAATGAGCAGTTCTTC. Amino acids: CSALTNRGVKYNEQFF.